A single sample gave rise to the 14 T cell receptor beta chains below, sequenced in a study of response to subunit inactivated influenza vaccine. From the RT-PCR reads, TCRdb called clonotypes with MiXCR, one entry per CDR3 protein. The data hold over 300,000 distinct CDR3 sequences, with less than 25% observed a single time. The sequenced sample was PBMCs from blood, obtained about 20 months after vaccination. The receptors shown here come from a man aged 45 to 75 who received an inactivated influenza vaccine.

J is TRBJ2-5 and V is TRBV20-1; weak D call: TRBD2 (5 bases). V was pared by 7 bases and J by 2 bases, with 8 bases between. The CDR3 consists of 11 residues. Per germline, CDR1 DFQATT and CDR2 SNEGSKA (reference sequence). In DNA form, the CDR3 reads TGCAGTGATAAGCGGCAAGAGACCCAGTACTTC. Its translation is CSDKRQETQYF.

This clonotype was recorded a few times. The chain carries TRBV6-2 or TRBV6-3 and TRBJ1-1; TRBD1 might be the D (6 bases). CDR3 length equals 14 residues. Germline lookup yields CDR1 MNHEY and CDR2 SVGEGT. Between the trimmed V and J ends, which lost 6 bases and 3 bases, there was a span of 14 bases. CDR3 nucleotides: TGTGCCAGCAGATCGGTAGGGGGTTACACTGAAGCTTTCTTT. Protein: CASRSVGGYTEAFF.

The rearrangement joins TRBV6-1 to TRBJ2-5; D may be TRBD1 (5 bases). V lost 2 bases and J lost 5, with 6 bases in between. The CDR3 spans 12 residues. The germline V gene encodes CDR1 MNHNS and CDR2 SASEGT. The CDR3 DNA sequence: TGTGCCAGCAGTGAACAGGGTGAGACCCAGTACTTC. It yields the protein CASSEQGETQYF.

This clonotype was found a few times. The chain is built from TRBV7-2 and TRBJ2-7, with 8 bases lining up with TRBD2. The CDR3 loop spans 14 amino acids. V lost 2 bases, J lost 2 bases, and 2 bases stayed unmatched. In germline, CDR1 is SGHTA, CDR2 FQGNSA. The CDR3 DNA reads TGTGCCAGCAGCTTATGGACTAGCACCTACGAGCAGTACTTC. It encodes CASSLWTSTYEQYF.

This clonotype has just one count. The chain has TRBV20-1 and TRBJ2-1; D is undetermined. V was cut by 0 bases and J by 3 bases, with 6 bases left in between. The CDR3 covers 13 residues. The germline gives CDR1 DFQATT, CDR2 SNEGSKA (reference sequence). This chain's CDR3 is CSARDISYNEQFF. The CDR3 nucleotides are TGCAGTGCTAGAGATATCAGCTACAATGAGCAGTTCTTC.

This clonotype was seen repeatedly, ten times or more. This sequence joins TRBV4-3 and TRBJ1-5; the D gene is possibly TRBD1 (6 bases). CDR1 is LGHNA and CDR2 is YSLEER in the germline V gene. CDR3 length equals 13 residues. V lost 0 bases, J lost 12 bases, and 12 bases lay in between. CDR3 residues: CASSQDLGGHQHF. The CDR3 bases are TGCGCCAGCAGCCAAGATCTCGGGGGGCACCAGCATTTT.

This clonotype was counted at least ten times. This chain connects TRBV28 to TRBJ2-7; tentatively, D is TRBD1 (6 bases). Trimming took off 6 bases at V and 3 bases at J, with 18 bases between the two ends. This CDR3 spans 15 amino acids. Germline assignment: CDR1 MDHEN and CDR2 SYDVKM. In nucleotides, the CDR3 is TGTGCCAGCAGCCGCCCCAGGGGCTACCGCTACGAGCAGTACTTC. It encodes CASSRPRGYRYEQYF.

This clonotype was observed a few times. The chain uses TRBV7-9 and TRBJ2-3, with D possibly matching TRBD2 (5 bases). Trimming left V 5 bases short and J 2 bases short, with 17 bases between. The CDR3 spans 16 residues. CDR1 and CDR2 from the germline V gene are SEHNR and FQNEAQ (reference sequence). DNA of the CDR3: TGTGCCAGCAGCCTTGTGGAGGTCCGCCTCACAGATACGCAGTATTTT. As protein: CASSLVEVRLTDTQYF.

V usage is TRBV4-2 and J usage is TRBJ2-7, with no clear D. Between the trimmed V and J ends, which lost 0 bases and 3 bases, there was a span of 9 bases. Germline V lookup: CDR1 LGHNA, CDR2 YNFKEQ. The CDR3 has 14 amino acids. The CDR3 sequence: CASSQDRAGYEQYF. The CDR3 DNA reads as TGTGCCAGCAGCCAAGATAGGGCAGGCTACGAGCAGTACTTC.

This clonotype was counted a few times. This chain's CDR3 is CAWRKTENTEAFF. In DNA, the CDR3 is TGTGCCTGGAGGAAGACAGAAAACACTGAAGCTTTCTTT. V gene TRBV30 combines with J gene TRBJ1-1, with D possibly TRBD1 on 5 matching bases. Looked up from germline, CDR1 is GTSNPN and CDR2 is SVGIG (reference sequence). V was pared by 3 bases and J by 2 bases, with 10 bases between. The CDR3 runs 13 residues. The variable domain in full, completed from reference TRBV30 and TRBJ1-1, reads SQTIHQWPATLVQPVGSPLSLECTVEGTSNPNLYWYRQAAGRGLQLLFYSVGIGQISSEVPQNLSASRPQDRQFILSSKKLLLSDSGFYLCAWRKTENTEAFFGQGTRLTVV.

The chain uses TRBV6-1 and TRBJ1-1; D ambiguous. CDR3 length equals 15 residues. Trimming removed 5 bases from V and 4 bases from J, with 17 bases in between. CDR1 and CDR2 from the germline V gene are MNHNS and SASEGT. The CDR3 DNA reads as TGTGCCAGCAGTCCGGGAAGATTGGGCCCCACTGAAGCTTTCTTT. This encodes CASSPGRLGPTEAFF.

The chain employs TRBV12-3 or TRBV12-4 and TRBJ2-1, with TRBD2 matching 7 bases. V dropped 3 bases and J dropped 7; count of bases not matched to a gene: 9. This CDR3 comprises 15 residues. CDR3 nucleotide sequence: TGTGCCAGCAGTTTGGTCGGGGGGTTAGGGAATGAGCAGTTCTTC. It is translated as CASSLVGGLGNEQFF.

V gene TRBV20-1 combines with J gene TRBJ2-3, with D possibly being TRBD2 (6 bases). The CDR3 sequence is 17 residues long. The V gene lost 1 base and the J gene lost 3 bases, with 20 bases spanning the gap. Germline loops: CDR1 DFQATT, CDR2 SNEGSKA (reference sequence). The CDR3 protein is CSARVKFGRDLTDTQYF. CDR3 nucleotide sequence: TGCAGTGCTAGAGTGAAGTTTGGGCGGGACCTAACAGATACGCAGTATTTT.

This clonotype has just a few counts. V usage is TRBV6-5 and J usage is TRBJ1-3; D gene uncertain. Germline CDR1 is MNHEY and CDR2 is SVGAGI. The CDR3 runs to 17 residues. Trimming stripped 0 bases from V and 0 bases from J, with 12 bases between. The CDR3 DNA is TGTGCCAGCAGTTACTCTAGTGGGTGGGCCTCTGGAAACACCATATATTTT. Translating gives CASSYSSGWASGNTIYF.